The 15 T cell receptor beta chains listed next were all sequenced from one sample in a study of blood T cell repertoires in COVID-19. Data came from immunoSEQ multiplex PCR; TCRdb stores just in-frame clones and leaves some out. The table has roughly 250,000 clones, approximately 80% seen once. The specimen was peripheral blood. The receptors were gathered from a woman aged 45-60 years with acute or convalescent COVID-19.

This clone was observed a handful of times. The rearrangement joins TRBV7-2 to TRBJ2-5; 8 bases line up with TRBD1. V gave up 4 bases and J gave up 2 bases; unmatched junction bases: 6. The CDR3 spans 15 residues. Germline CDR1 SGHTA, CDR2 FQGNSA. The DNA for the CDR3 is TGTGCCAGCAGCTACGACAGGGGCCTTCAAGAGACCCAGTACTTC. Translation: CASSYDRGLQETQYF.

This chain connects TRBV2 to TRBJ1-2, with 8 bases lining up with TRBD1. V gave up 6 bases and J gave up 7 bases; unmatched junction bases: 7. Germline CDR1 is SNHLY and CDR2 is FYNNEI. The CDR3 extends over 13 amino acids. CDR3 DNA sequence: TGTGCCAGCAGGGTGGGACAGGCGTTTGGCTACACCTTC. Protein sequence: CASRVGQAFGYTF.

The chain uses TRBV19 and TRBJ2-2; TRBD2 is a possible D gene (5 bases). V was trimmed by 7 bases and J by 4 bases, leaving 10 bases between them. The germline CDR1 and CDR2 sequences are LNHDA and SQIVND (reference sequence). The CDR3 consists of 13 residues. DNA of the CDR3: TGTGCCAGTACCCCGGCGGGCACCGGGGAGCTGTTTTTT. It translates to CASTPAGTGELFF.

The rearrangement links TRBV29-1 to TRBJ1-1; D unresolved. Trimming cost V 2 bases and J 1 base, with 5 bases left between them. The CDR3 sequence is 12 residues long. The V gene's germline CDR1 is SQVTM and CDR2 ANQGSEA. The CDR3: CSVEPGNTEAFF. The CDR3 DNA is TGCAGCGTTGAACCGGGGAACACTGAAGCTTTCTTT.

V and J are TRBV18 and TRBJ2-3; 7 nucleotides agree with TRBD1. Germline loops: CDR1 KGHSH, CDR2 LQKENI. V lost 3 bases, J lost 6 bases, and 9 bases stayed unmatched. There are 15 residues in the CDR3. The CDR3 loop is CASSPGQQLSDTQYF. The CDR3 bases are TGTGCCAGCTCACCGGGACAGCAATTAAGCGATACGCAGTATTTT.

The chain uses TRBV7-2 and TRBJ2-5; TRBD2 agrees at 11 bases. CDR3 size: 16 residues. Germline CDR1 is SGHTA and CDR2 is FQGNSA. J was trimmed by 5 bases and V by 0 bases; bases with no gene match: 5. The DNA for the CDR3 is TGTGCCAGCAGCTTAGCCATACTAGCGGGAGCTGAGACCCAGTACTTC. This sequence encodes CASSLAILAGAETQYF.

Points on this clone: Other DNA sequences in the sample encode the same CDR3. This chain links TRBV28 with TRBJ1-1; D unclear. The CDR3 consists of 12 residues. The V end was cut by 4 bases, the J end by 0 bases, with 3 bases between. Germline V gives CDR1 MDHEN, CDR2 SYDVKM. The CDR3 sequence: CASSSMNTEAFF. In DNA form, the CDR3 reads TGTGCCAGCAGTTCCATGAACACTGAAGCTTTCTTT. Together with reference TRBV28 and TRBJ1-1, the CDR3 gives the full variable domain: DVKVTQSSRYLVKRTGEKVFLECVQDMDHENMFWYRQDPGLGLRLIYFSYDVKMKEKGDIPEGYSVSREKKERFSLILESASTNQTSMYLCASSSMNTEAFFGQGTRLTVV.

The chain carries TRBV7-3 and TRBJ2-1; D is perhaps TRBD2 (7 bases). Germline CDR1 is SGHTA and CDR2 is FQGTGA. V lost 1 base to trimming and J lost 7 bases, with 14 bases between them. This CDR3 comprises 15 residues. CDR3 nucleotides: TGTGCCAGCAGCTTAAGCGGGGGCATCGTAAATGAGCAGTTCTTC. Protein product: CASSLSGGIVNEQFF.

The chain recombines TRBV12-3 or TRBV12-4 with TRBJ2-5; possibly TRBD1 for D (6 bases). This CDR3 has 13 amino acids. V was cut by 5 bases and J by 5 bases, with 12 bases left in between. The CDR3 nucleotides read TGTGCCAGCAGTGACAGGCCCGTGGAGACCCAGTACTTC. Protein sequence: CASSDRPVETQYF.

The chain couples TRBV19 to TRBJ1-5; 7 bases align to TRBD1. CDR3 size: 16 residues. Losses at the gene ends were 1 base for V and 11 bases for J; bases not matched to a gene: 14. Germline values: CDR1 LNHDA, CDR2 SQIVND (reference sequence). The DNA of the CDR3 is TGTGCCAGTAGTATAGTCTGGGACAGAGGCAACAGGGCCCAGCATTTT. This encodes CASSIVWDRGNRAQHF.

The chain carries TRBV13 and TRBJ2-1, with TRBD2 matching 7 bases. Germline loops: CDR1 PRHDT, CDR2 FYEKMQ (reference sequence). Trimming took 3 bases from V and 0 from J; bases not matched to a gene: 5. This CDR3 contains 16 residues. CDR3 loop: CASSFLAALSYNEQFF. DNA of the CDR3: TGTGCCAGCAGCTTTCTAGCGGCCCTCTCCTACAATGAGCAGTTCTTC.

The chain is built from TRBV2 and TRBJ1-2; 8 positions agree with TRBD1. V trimming: 10 bases; J trimming: 6 bases; junction bases outside the gene matches: 7. The CDR3 runs 12 residues. Germline V lookup: CDR1 SNHLY, CDR2 FYNNEI. The CDR3 DNA reads as TGTGCCAACACCAGGGGGCCTGATGGCTACACCTTC. Its translation is CANTRGPDGYTF.

The rearrangement joins TRBV11-3 to TRBJ2-1, with D perhaps TRBD1 (5 bases). The germline CDR1 and CDR2 sequences are SGHNT and YENEEA. The CDR3 contains 15 residues. Trimming pared 1 base from V and 5 bases from J, leaving 12 bases between. CDR3 sequence: CASSLGWGPHNEQFF. CDR3 DNA: TGTGCCAGCAGCTTAGGTTGGGGCCCCCACAATGAGCAGTTCTTC.

V is TRBV19 and J is TRBJ1-6, with a possible D match to TRBD1 (6 bases). The CDR3 is 13 amino acids. Germline V CDR1 and CDR2: LNHDA, SQIVND (reference sequence). Trimming took off 7 bases at V and 8 bases at J, with 12 bases between the two ends. The CDR3 protein is CASKDRQDSPLHF. CDR3 nucleotides: TGTGCCAGTAAAGACCGACAGGATTCACCCCTCCACTTT.

Here the CDR3 DNA reads TGTGCCAGCAGCCGACAGGGGGGCTATGGCTACACCTTC. This encodes CASSRQGGYGYTF. The rearrangement uses TRBV5-6 and TRBJ1-2; TRBD1 matches at 9 bases. V lost 4 bases and J lost 4; bases outside the gene matches: 2. Germline CDR1 and CDR2: SGHDT and YYEEEE. This CDR3 is 13 amino acids long. The whole variable domain, filled in from reference TRBV5-6 and TRBJ1-2, reads DAGVTQSPTHLIKTRGQQVTLRCSPKSGHDTVSWYQQALGQGPQFIFQYYEEEERQRGNFPDRFSGHQFPNYSSELNVNALLLGDSALYLCASSRQGGYGYTFGSGTRLTVV.